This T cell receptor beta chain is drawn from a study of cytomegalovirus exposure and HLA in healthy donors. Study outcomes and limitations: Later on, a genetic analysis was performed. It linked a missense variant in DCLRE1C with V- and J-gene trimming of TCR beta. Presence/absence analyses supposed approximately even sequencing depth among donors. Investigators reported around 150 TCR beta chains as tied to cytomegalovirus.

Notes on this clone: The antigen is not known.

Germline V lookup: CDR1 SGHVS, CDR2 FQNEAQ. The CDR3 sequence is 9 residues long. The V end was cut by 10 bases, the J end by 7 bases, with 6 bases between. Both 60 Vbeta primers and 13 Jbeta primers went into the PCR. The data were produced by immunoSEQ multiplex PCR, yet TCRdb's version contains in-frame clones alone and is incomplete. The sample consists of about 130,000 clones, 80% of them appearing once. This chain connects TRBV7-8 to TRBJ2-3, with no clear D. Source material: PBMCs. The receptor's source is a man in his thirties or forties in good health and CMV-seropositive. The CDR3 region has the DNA TGTGCCACCGGTTATACGCAGTATTTT. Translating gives CATGYTQYF.